This TCR beta chain was captured by sequencing in a study of T cell responses to AZD1222 COVID-19 vaccine. Study observations and caveats: Reports say nearly half of spike-specific TCRs go after unmutated variant regions. Females made up more of the donors, who were largely white British, and clonal diversity may have come out too low.

Worth noting for this clone: The target antigen is unknown.

From germline, CDR1 is SGDLS and CDR2 YYNGEE. The length of the CDR3 is 13 residues. V lost 4 bases and J 3 bases, leaving 10 bases between the germline ends. Assay: immunoSEQ multiplex PCR; the TCRdb copy retains only in-frame clones and omits some. This table has about 210,000 clones, 90% to 95% appearing once. The chain carries TRBV9 and TRBJ1-2; D is uncertain. The origin of this receptor is an adult who received the MenACWY meningococcal vaccine as a control. The sample consisted of peripheral blood, taken 28 days after the second dose of the MenACWY control vaccine. In DNA form, the CDR3 reads TGTGCCAGCAGCCCCCGACATGACTATGGCTACACCTTC. Translation: CASSPRHDYGYTF.